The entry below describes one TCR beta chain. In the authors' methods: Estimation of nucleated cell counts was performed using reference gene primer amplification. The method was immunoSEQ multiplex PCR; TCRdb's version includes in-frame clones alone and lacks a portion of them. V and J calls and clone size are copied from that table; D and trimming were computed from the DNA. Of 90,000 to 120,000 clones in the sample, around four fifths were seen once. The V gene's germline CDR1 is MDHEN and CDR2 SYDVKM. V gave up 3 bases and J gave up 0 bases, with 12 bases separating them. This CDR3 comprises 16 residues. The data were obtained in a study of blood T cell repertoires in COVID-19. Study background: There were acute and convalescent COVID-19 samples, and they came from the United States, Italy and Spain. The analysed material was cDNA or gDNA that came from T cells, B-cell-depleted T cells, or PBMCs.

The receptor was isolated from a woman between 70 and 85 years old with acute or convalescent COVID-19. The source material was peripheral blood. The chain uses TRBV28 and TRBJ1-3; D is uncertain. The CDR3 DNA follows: TGTGCCAGCAGTTTTACGAGCTCCCACTCTGGAAACACCATATATTTT. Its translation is CASSFTSSHSGNTIYF.